The entry below describes one T cell receptor beta chain. This table comes from immunoSEQ multiplex PCR, and its TCRdb copy is limited to in-frame clones, with some not included. Here the sample spans roughly 66,000 clones, roughly 82% being singletons. The sample originates from a study of blood T cell repertoires in COVID-19. As for the study in general: Italy, Spain and the United States were the sources of the convalescent and acute COVID-19 samples.

V was pared by 2 bases and J by 5 bases, with 13 bases between. The CDR3 totals 14 residues. CDR1 and CDR2 from the germline V gene are SEHNR and FQNEAQ (reference sequence). This chain joins TRBV7-9 and TRBJ2-7; maybe TRBD2 (5 bases). The sample consisted of peripheral blood. This receptor was identified in a man aged 60 to 75 with acute or convalescent COVID-19. Here the CDR3 reads CASSLRAGGNEQYF. The CDR3 nucleotides are TGTGCCAGCAGCTTACGGGCAGGAGGCAACGAGCAGTACTTC.